These T cell receptor beta chains were read from a single sample in a study of identical twins. Each CDR3 protein gets one entry after TCRdb re-called the 5' RACE reads with MiXCR. The table includes under 250,000 distinct CDR3 sequences, less than 8% detected once. The sample was also linked to a second study, of yellow fever vaccine responses in identical twins.

Source material: memory (CD45RO+) T cells sorted from blood. The source of these receptors is a woman younger than 30 in good health. The CDR3 runs from the conserved cysteine through the conserved F or W. D genes are given only for firm matches. Not every row has a clone size; where given, it reads once, few, many or a size class.

TRBV12-3/TRBV12-4	many	TRBJ2-2	-	13	TGTGCCAGCAGTTTCGGGGGCTCCGGGGAGCTGTTTTTT	CASSFGGSGELFF
TRBV18	few	TRBJ2-7	-	13	TGTGCCAGCTCATTGGGCAGAGAACTCGAGCAGTACTTC	CASSLGRELEQYF
TRBV4-3	-	TRBJ2-1	TRBD2	15	TGCGCCAGCAGCCAGTGGACTAGCGGGAACAATGAGCAGTTCTTC	CASSQWTSGNNEQFF
TRBV7-9	many	TRBJ2-7	-	13	TGTGCCAGCAGCTTAAAGGGTAACTACGAGCAGTACTTC	CASSLKGNYEQYF
TRBV5-1	-	TRBJ1-4	TRBD1	14	TGCGCCAGCAGCACGGACAGGGGTGATGAAAAACTGTTTTTT	CASSTDRGDEKLFF
TRBV6-2/TRBV6-3	many	TRBJ2-7	-	16	TGTGCCAGCAGTTACTCGTTGAGCGGACACTCCTACGAGCAGTACTTC	CASSYSLSGHSYEQYF
TRBV20-1	many	TRBJ2-1	TRBD2	14	TGCAGTGCCCTTAGCGGGAGGGAGTACAATGAGCAGTTCTTC	CSALSGREYNEQFF
TRBV6-5	few	TRBJ1-5	TRBD1	16	TGTGCCAGCAGGCCACCGAGGACAGGGCTGGCACAGCCCCAGCATTTT	CASRPPRTGLAQPQHF
TRBV11-2	-	TRBJ2-2	TRBD2	18	TGTGCCAGCAGCCCCCACCTAGCGGGGGACTATAGGGGCGGGGAGCTGTTTTTT	CASSPHLAGDYRGGELFF
TRBV6-8	many	TRBJ2-1	-	16	TGTGCCAGCACTCCCAAGGGACTCGACCTCTACAATGAGCAGTTCTTC	CASTPKGLDLYNEQFF
TRBV7-2	few	TRBJ1-5	-	16	TGTGCCAGCAGCCCCTACGGGCGAGATAGCAATCAGCCCCAGCATTTT	CASSPYGRDSNQPQHF
TRBV5-1	few	TRBJ1-5	-	14	TGCGCCAGCAGCTTGGATGGGGCGCGGCAGCCCCAGCATTTT	CASSLDGARQPQHF
TRBV16	few	TRBJ1-5	-	13	TGTGCCAGCAGCCAATCGTCCGATCAGCCCCAGCATTTT	CASSQSSDQPQHF
TRBV29-1	many	TRBJ2-3	-	16	TGCAGCGTCGGAGGAATTAAACACCAAAGCACAGATACGCAGTATTTT	CSVGGIKHQSTDTQYF
TRBV7-7	many	TRBJ2-3	-	14	TGTGCTAGCAGCTCCCAGGGGACCACAGATACGCAGTATTTT	CASSSQGTTDTQYF
TRBV28	many	TRBJ2-3	-	12	TGTGCCAGCAGCTCTTTCACAGATACGCAGTATTTT	CASSSFTDTQYF
TRBV6-2/TRBV6-3	many	TRBJ1-1	-	14	TGTGCCAGCACCCGTAAGGGCTGGAGCACTGAAGCTTTCTTT	CASTRKGWSTEAFF
TRBV29-1	few	TRBJ2-7	TRBD1	12	TGCAGCACCCGGACAGGGCCCTACGAGCAGTACTTC	CSTRTGPYEQYF
TRBV3-1	many	TRBJ2-7	TRBD1	14	TGTGCCAGCAGCCAAGGACAGGGGTCTAGTGAGCAGTACTTC	CASSQGQGSSEQYF
TRBV28	many	TRBJ1-5	TRBD1	18	TGTGCCAGCGGCTCAACTCGGACAGGCCTTTATAGCAATCAGCCCCAGCATTTT	CASGSTRTGLYSNQPQHF
TRBV7-2	many	TRBJ2-7	-	15	TGTGCCAGCAGGAAGATGCCAGGGCTCTCCTACGAGCAGTACTTC	CASRKMPGLSYEQYF
TRBV2	-	TRBJ2-1	TRBD2	15	TGTGCCAGCAGTCGGGGACTAGCGGAGTACAATGAGCAGTTCTTC	CASSRGLAEYNEQFF
TRBV7-9	many	TRBJ1-2	-	12	TGTGCCAGCAGCACTCAGGGAGGTGGCTACACCTTC	CASSTQGGGYTF
TRBV19	many	TRBJ2-2	-	10	TGTGCCAGTAGTCCCGGGGAGCTGTTTTTT	CASSPGELFF
TRBV5-1	-	TRBJ2-3	-	13	TGCGCCAGCAGCTGGGACCCCCAAGAAACGCAGTATTTT	CASSWDPQETQYF
TRBV2	few	TRBJ2-1	-	16	TGTGCCAGCAGTGCCCCGGAGTGGAGGAGGTCTAATGAGCAGTTCTTC	CASSAPEWRRSNEQFF
TRBV11-1	-	TRBJ1-6	-	13	TGTGCCAGCAGCCTGGGGACGGACTCACCCCTCCACTTT	CASSLGTDSPLHF
TRBV5-1	-	TRBJ1-2	-	17	TGCGCCAGCAGCGATACCTTCAGACAAGGGGGATCAGTTGGCTACACCTTC	CASSDTFRQGGSVGYTF